The sequence of this T cell receptor beta chain was determined in a study of tumour-infiltrating T cells in Burkitt lymphoma. Study-level information: Overall and progression-free survival were predicted by productive clonality.

Libraries were prepared by immunoSEQ multiplex PCR; TCRdb keeps only in-frame clonotypes and omits some of them. The table shows roughly 15,000 clones, with roughly 80% occurring only once. There are 22 residues in the CDR3. Sequenced: tumor tissue. The clonotype was recovered from a human donor with diffuse large B-cell lymphoma. The chain couples TRBV21-1 to TRBJ2-1; TRBD2 is the table's D call, not checked against the DNA. TRBV21-1 is described as a pseudogene. CDR3 sequence (DNA): TGTGCCAGCAGCGCGGGGCCCAGGTCGCGGGGTTCGGCTAGCGGGAGTCCTGGTGAGCAGTTCTTC. Residues: CASSAGPRSRGSASGSPGEQFF.